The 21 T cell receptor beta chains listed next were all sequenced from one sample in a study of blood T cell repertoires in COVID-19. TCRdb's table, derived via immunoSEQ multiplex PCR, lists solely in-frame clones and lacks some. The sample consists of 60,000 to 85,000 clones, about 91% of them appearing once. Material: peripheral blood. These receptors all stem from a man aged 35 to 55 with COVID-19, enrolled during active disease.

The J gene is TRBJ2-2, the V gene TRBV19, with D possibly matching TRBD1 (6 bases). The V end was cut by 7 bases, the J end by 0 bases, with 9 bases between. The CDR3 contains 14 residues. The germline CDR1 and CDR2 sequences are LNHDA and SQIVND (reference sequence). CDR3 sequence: CASTGTTNTGELFF. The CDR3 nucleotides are TGTGCCAGTACCGGGACAACGAACACCGGGGAGCTGTTTTTT. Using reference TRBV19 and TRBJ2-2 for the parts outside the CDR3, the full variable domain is DGGITQSPKYLFRKEGQNVTLSCEQNLNHDAMYWYRQDPGQGLRLIYYSQIVNDFQKGDIAEGYSVSREKKESFPLTVTSAQKNPTAFYLCASTGTTNTGELFFGEGSRLTVL.

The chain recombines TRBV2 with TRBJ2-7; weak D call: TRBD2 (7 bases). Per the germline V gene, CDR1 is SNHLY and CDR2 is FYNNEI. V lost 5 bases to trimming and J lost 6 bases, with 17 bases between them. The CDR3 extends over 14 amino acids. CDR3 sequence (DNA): TGTGCCAGCAGTTCGGCGGGGGCGGCCCTCGAGCAGTACTTC. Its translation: CASSSAGAALEQYF.

CDR3 sequence (DNA): TGTGCCAGCAGCTCCACCGGGACAGGGGCCGGGGAGCTGTTTTTT. Translation: CASSSTGTGAGELFF. The rearrangement uses TRBV7-6 and TRBJ2-2, with 10 bases matching TRBD1. The germline V gene has CDR1 SGHVS and CDR2 FNYEAQ. The ends lost 4 bases at V and 6 bases at J; junction bases unmatched: 5. This CDR3 has 15 residues. The variable domain in full, completed from reference TRBV7-6 and TRBJ2-2, reads GAGVSQSPRYKVTKRGQDVALRCDPISGHVSLYWYRQALGQGPEFLTYFNYEAQQDKSGLPNDRFSAERPEGSISTLTIQRTEQRDSAMYRCASSSTGTGAGELFFGEGSRLTVL.

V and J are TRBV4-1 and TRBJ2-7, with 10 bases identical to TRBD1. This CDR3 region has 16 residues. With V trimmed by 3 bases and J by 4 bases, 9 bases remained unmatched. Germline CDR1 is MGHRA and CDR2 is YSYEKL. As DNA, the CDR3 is TGCGCCAGCAGCCATAGTCCGGGACAGGGGAGTTACGAGCAGTACTTC. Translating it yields CASSHSPGQGSYEQYF.

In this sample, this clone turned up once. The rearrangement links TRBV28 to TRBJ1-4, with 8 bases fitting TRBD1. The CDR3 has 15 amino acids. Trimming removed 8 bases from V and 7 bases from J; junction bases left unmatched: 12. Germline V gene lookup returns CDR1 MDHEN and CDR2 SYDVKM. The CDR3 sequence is CASGAPTGDSEKLFF. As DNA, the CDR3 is TGTGCCAGCGGCGCCCCGACAGGGGATAGTGAAAAACTGTTTTTT.

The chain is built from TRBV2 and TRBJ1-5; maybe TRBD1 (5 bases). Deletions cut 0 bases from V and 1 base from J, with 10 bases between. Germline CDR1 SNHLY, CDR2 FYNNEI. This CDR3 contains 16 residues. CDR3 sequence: CASSEALAGSNQPQHF. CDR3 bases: TGTGCCAGCAGTGAAGCGCTTGCAGGGAGCAATCAGCCCCAGCATTTT.

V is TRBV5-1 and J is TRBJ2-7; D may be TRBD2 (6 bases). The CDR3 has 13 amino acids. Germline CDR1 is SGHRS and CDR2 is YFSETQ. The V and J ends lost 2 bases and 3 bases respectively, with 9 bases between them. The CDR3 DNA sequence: TGCGCCAGCAGCTTAGGACTAATCTACGAGCAGTACTTC. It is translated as CASSLGLIYEQYF.

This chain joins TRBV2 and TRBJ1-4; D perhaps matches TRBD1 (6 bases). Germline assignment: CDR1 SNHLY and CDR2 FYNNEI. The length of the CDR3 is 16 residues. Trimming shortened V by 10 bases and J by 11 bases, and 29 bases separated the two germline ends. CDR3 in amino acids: CANTKITGKNLNKLFF. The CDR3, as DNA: TGTGCCAACACGAAAATTACAGGGAAAAACTTGAATAAACTGTTTTTT.

For the CDR3, the DNA is TGTGCCAGCGGCTGGGGACTAGCGTTGGAGACCCAGTACTTC. Translating gives CASGWGLALETQYF. The gene calls are TRBV7-9 and TRBJ2-5; 10 nucleotides line up with TRBD2. In germline, CDR1 is SEHNR, CDR2 FQNEAQ (reference sequence). J gave up 5 bases and V 8 bases, and 8 bases lay outside the gene matches. CDR3 length: 14 amino acids.

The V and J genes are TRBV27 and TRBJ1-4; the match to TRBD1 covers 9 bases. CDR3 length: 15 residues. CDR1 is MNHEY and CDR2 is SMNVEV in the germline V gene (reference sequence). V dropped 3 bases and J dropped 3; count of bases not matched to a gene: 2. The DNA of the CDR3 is TGTGCCAGCAGTTTGGGGGACAGGGCTAATGAAAAACTGTTTTTT. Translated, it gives CASSLGDRANEKLFF.

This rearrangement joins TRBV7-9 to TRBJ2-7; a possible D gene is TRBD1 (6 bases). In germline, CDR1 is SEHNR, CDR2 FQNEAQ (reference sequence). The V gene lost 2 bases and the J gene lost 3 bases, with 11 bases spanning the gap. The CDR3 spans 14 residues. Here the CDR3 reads CASSLSGQIYEQYF. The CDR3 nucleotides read TGTGCCAGCAGCTTAAGTGGACAGATCTACGAGCAGTACTTC.

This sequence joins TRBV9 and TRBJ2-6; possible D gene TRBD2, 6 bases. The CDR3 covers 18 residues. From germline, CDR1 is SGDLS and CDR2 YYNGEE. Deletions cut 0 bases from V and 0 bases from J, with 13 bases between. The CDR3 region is CASSVAPGLLSGANVLTF. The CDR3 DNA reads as TGTGCCAGCAGCGTAGCTCCGGGACTCCTCTCTGGGGCCAACGTCCTGACTTTC.

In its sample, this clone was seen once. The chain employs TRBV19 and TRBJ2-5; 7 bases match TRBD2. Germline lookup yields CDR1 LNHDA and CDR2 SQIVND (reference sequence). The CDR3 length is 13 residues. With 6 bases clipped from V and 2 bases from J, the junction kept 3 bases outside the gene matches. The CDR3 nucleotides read TGTGCCAGTAGGGGGCGGGGGCAAGAGACCCAGTACTTC. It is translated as CASRGRGQETQYF.

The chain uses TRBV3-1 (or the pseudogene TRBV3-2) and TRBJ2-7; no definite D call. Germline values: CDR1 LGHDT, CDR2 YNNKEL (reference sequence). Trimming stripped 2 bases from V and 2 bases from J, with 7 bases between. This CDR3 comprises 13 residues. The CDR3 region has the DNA TGTGCCAGCAGCCAATCTTCCCCCTACGAGCAGTACTTC. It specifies CASSQSSPYEQYF.

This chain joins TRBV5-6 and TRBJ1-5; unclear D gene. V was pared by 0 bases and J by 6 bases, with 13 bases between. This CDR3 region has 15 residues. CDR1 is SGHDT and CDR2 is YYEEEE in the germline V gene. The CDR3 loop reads CASSLAYAEGQPQHF. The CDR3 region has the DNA TGTGCCAGCAGCTTGGCCTACGCCGAGGGTCAGCCCCAGCATTTT. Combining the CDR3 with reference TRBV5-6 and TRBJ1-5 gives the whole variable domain DAGVTQSPTHLIKTRGQQVTLRCSPKSGHDTVSWYQQALGQGPQFIFQYYEEEERQRGNFPDRFSGHQFPNYSSELNVNALLLGDSALYLCASSLAYAEGQPQHFGDGTRLSIL.

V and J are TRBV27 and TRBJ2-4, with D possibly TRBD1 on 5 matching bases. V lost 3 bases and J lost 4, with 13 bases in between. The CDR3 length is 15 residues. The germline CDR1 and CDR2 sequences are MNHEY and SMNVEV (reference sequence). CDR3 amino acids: CASSFRGPIKNIQYF. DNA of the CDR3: TGTGCCAGCAGTTTTAGGGGCCCCATTAAAAACATTCAGTACTTC.

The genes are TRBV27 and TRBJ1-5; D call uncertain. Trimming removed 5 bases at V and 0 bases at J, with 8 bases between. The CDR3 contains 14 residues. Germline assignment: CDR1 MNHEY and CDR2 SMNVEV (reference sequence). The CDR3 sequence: CASSLDYSNQPQHF. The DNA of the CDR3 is TGTGCCAGCAGTCTCGACTATAGCAATCAGCCCCAGCATTTT.

CDR3 coding DNA: TGTGCCAGCAGTTCTTGGACGGGAGACGTGTACGAGCAGTACTTC. Amino acids: CASSSWTGDVYEQYF. The rearrangement joins TRBV28 to TRBJ2-7; TRBD2 might be the D (6 bases). The CDR3 covers 15 residues. V was cut by 4 bases and J by 4 bases, with 17 bases left in between. CDR1 and CDR2 from the germline V gene are MDHEN and SYDVKM.

CDR3 DNA: TGCAGCGTTGAAGAGGGCAGGGGGCGCACAGATACGCAGTATTTT. Its protein product is CSVEEGRGRTDTQYF. V gene TRBV29-1 combines with J gene TRBJ2-3; TRBD1 matches 8 bases. Germline V gene sequence: CDR1 SQVTM, CDR2 ANQGSEA. The V gene end was trimmed by 0 bases and the J gene end by 1 base; junction bases not matched to a gene: 3. CDR3 length: 15 amino acids.

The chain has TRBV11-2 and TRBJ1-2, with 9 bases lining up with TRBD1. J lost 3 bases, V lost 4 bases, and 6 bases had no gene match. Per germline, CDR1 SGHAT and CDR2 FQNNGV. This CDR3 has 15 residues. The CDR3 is CASSSPGQGYYGYTF. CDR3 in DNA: TGTGCCAGCAGCTCTCCGGGACAGGGATACTATGGCTACACCTTC.

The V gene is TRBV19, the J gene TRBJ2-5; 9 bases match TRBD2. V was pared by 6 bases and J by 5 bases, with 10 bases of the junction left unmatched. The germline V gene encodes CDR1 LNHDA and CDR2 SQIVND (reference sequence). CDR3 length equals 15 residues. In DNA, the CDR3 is TGTGCCAGTAGGGACCGACCTAGCGGGGCTGAGACCCAGTACTTC. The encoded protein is CASRDRPSGAETQYF.